The present entry profiles one T cell receptor beta chain with its context. Its antigen is unidentified. The germline V gene has CDR1 MNHEY and CDR2 SMNVEV (reference sequence). V lost 2 bases and J 11 bases, leaving 18 bases between the germline ends. This CDR3 is built from 14 residues. TCRdb's copy holds only in-frame clones and misses some; the assay was immunoSEQ multiplex PCR. The data hold about 100,000 clones, with roughly 84% observed a single time. These data belong to a study of graft-versus-host responses after intestinal transplantation. On the study more broadly: As for transplant type, recipients had multivisceral, liver-intestinal, or isolated intestinal grafts.

The receptor's source is a human donor who was the organ donor for an intestinal transplant. The V call is TRBV27, the J call TRBJ1-1; maybe TRBD1 (5 bases). Sequencing was performed on unstimulated CD4+ T cells sorted from spleen or lymph node cells, taken before transplant. This CDR3 reads CASSLQGVSQRAFF. Written as DNA, the CDR3 is TGTGCCAGCAGTTTACAGGGCGTCTCCCAGAGGGCTTTCTTT.